Detailed here is one TCR beta chain. The data were produced by immunoSEQ multiplex PCR, yet TCRdb's version contains in-frame clones alone and is incomplete. The sample consists of about 50,000 clones, about 93% of them appearing once. This sample stems from a study of T cell changes during pregnancy in multiple sclerosis. This CDR3 comprises 14 residues. The germline V gene has CDR1 SGHNT and CDR2 YYREEE (reference sequence). Trimming removed 4 bases from V and 0 bases from J, with 10 bases in between. The chain is built from TRBV5-4 and TRBJ1-1; TRBD1 might be the D (6 bases). The TCR was taken from a female donor with multiple sclerosis, enrolled in a pregnancy study. Sequencing used CD4+ T cells from peripheral blood mononuclear cells, obtained in the second trimester of pregnancy. This chain's CDR3 is CASSAQGMNTEAFF. The CDR3, as DNA: TGTGCCAGCAGCGCTCAGGGGATGAACACTGAAGCTTTCTTT.